The entry that follows covers one TCR beta chain sequence. Its antigen is currently unknown. These data originate in a study of CD8+CD57+ T cells in acquired aplastic anemia. On the study more broadly: The average for DNA from sorted CD4+ and CD8+ cells was roughly 3 ug. General observations from the study: Controls did not differ significantly from patients in CD8+ Simpson's diversity.

According to the study, genomic DNA was the template for TCR beta VDJ and CDR3 profiling. Via MiXCR, TCRdb re-called the reads, giving one row per CDR3 protein. The repertoire holds about 160,000 distinct CDR3 sequences, less than 60% seen once, with approximately 2.9% in the top ten. CD8+CD57+ cell expansion had been shown by flow cytometry in patients chosen for sequencing. V was trimmed by 4 bases and J by 3 bases, leaving 3 bases between them. CDR3 length: 11 amino acids. Per germline, CDR1 KGHDR and CDR2 SFDVKD. This TCR came from a human donor with aplastic anemia. The rearrangement links TRBV24-1 to TRBJ2-7; D unresolved. What was sequenced was sorted CD4+, CD8+, or CD8+CD57+ T cells (not recorded which) from PBMCs. In nucleotides, the CDR3 is TGTGCCACCAGTGACCGCTACGAGCAGTACTTC. Translated: CATSDRYEQYF.